What follows are 24 T cell receptor beta chains derived from one specimen sequenced in a study of blood T cell repertoires in COVID-19. Assay used: immunoSEQ multiplex PCR; TCRdb lists only in-frame clones, some missing. The sample yields about 150,000 clones, 80% to 90% seen once. The sample comprised peripheral blood. The source of these receptors is a man aged 55 to 70 with active or convalescent COVID-19.

The chain uses TRBV29-1 and TRBJ2-5, with TRBD2 matching 8 bases. Germline CDR1 and CDR2: SQVTM and ANQGSEA. After removal of 4 bases from V and 5 bases from J, the junction contained 6 bases not matched to a gene. This CDR3 comprises 13 residues. The CDR3 DNA follows: TGCAGCGTTGGAACTAGCGGATGGGAGACCCAGTACTTC. Protein product: CSVGTSGWETQYF.

The V call is TRBV7-9, the J call TRBJ2-2; possibly TRBD2 for D (6 bases). V was trimmed by 1 base and J by 5 bases, leaving 11 bases between them. CDR3 length: 15 residues. The germline gives CDR1 SEHNR, CDR2 FQNEAQ (reference sequence). The CDR3 nucleotides read TGTGCCAGCAGCTTAGGCCTAAGCGGGACCGGGGAGCTGTTTTTT. Its translation is CASSLGLSGTGELFF.

This chain connects TRBV29-1 to TRBJ2-5, with a weak D call TRBD2 (5 bases). V lost 2 bases to trimming and J lost 1 base, with 8 bases between them. Germline loops: CDR1 SQVTM, CDR2 ANQGSEA. This CDR3 region has 13 residues. DNA of the CDR3: TGCAGCGTTGAAAGACTAATCCAAGAGACCCAGTACTTC. This encodes CSVERLIQETQYF. The full variable domain, in which reference TRBV29-1 and TRBJ2-5 provide the parts outside the CDR3, is SAVISQKPSRDICQRGTSLTIQCQVDSQVTMMFWYRQQPGQSLTLIATANQGSEATYESGFVIDKFPISRPNLTFSTLTVSNMSPEDSSIYLCSVERLIQETQYFGPGTRLLVL.

The V call is TRBV19, the J call TRBJ2-5; weak D call: TRBD2 (9 bases). The V and J ends lost 5 bases and 5 bases respectively, with 21 bases between them. The germline V gene encodes CDR1 LNHDA and CDR2 SQIVND (reference sequence). CDR3 length: 16 residues. Here the CDR3 reads CASSPYQGAGGETQYF. CDR3 coding DNA: TGTGCCAGTAGTCCTTACCAGGGGGCGGGAGGGGAGACCCAGTACTTC.

This clone came up once. The J gene is TRBJ1-5, the V gene TRBV5-4; possibly TRBD1 for D (6 bases). V lost 4 bases and J 7 bases, leaving 18 bases between the germline ends. Germline CDR1 reads SGHNT; CDR2 reads YYREEE (reference sequence). This CDR3 is built from 15 residues. The CDR3 here is CASSAEFRGGQPQHF. The CDR3 DNA follows: TGTGCCAGCAGCGCGGAATTCAGGGGTGGCCAGCCCCAGCATTTT.

The rearrangement uses TRBV6-5 and TRBJ2-7; D is undetermined. The V gene lost 7 bases and the J gene lost 2 bases, with 9 bases spanning the gap. The CDR3 has 12 residues. Germline V lookup: CDR1 MNHEY, CDR2 SVGAGI. For the CDR3, the DNA is TGTGCCAGCACCAGAAACCCCTACGAGCAGTACTTC. This gives the protein CASTRNPYEQYF.

The gene calls are TRBV6-6 and TRBJ2-7; TRBD1 is a possible D gene (5 bases). Between the trimmed V and J ends, which lost 6 bases and 3 bases, there was a span of 9 bases. Germline loops: CDR1 MNHNY, CDR2 SVGAGI (reference sequence). The CDR3 contains 12 residues. CDR3 sequence: CASSPTVYEQYF. CDR3 sequence (DNA): TGTGCCAGCAGCCCGACAGTCTACGAGCAGTACTTC.

The chain employs TRBV27 and TRBJ2-4; 7 bases line up with TRBD1. The germline CDR1 and CDR2 sequences are MNHEY and SMNVEV (reference sequence). After removal of 8 bases from V and 5 bases from J, the junction contained 15 bases not matched to a gene. The CDR3 contains 16 residues. CDR3 nucleotide sequence: TGTGCCAGCCCCTGGGGACAGCCCGCGAGGGAAAACATTCAGTACTTC. It is translated as CASPWGQPARENIQYF.

This chain connects TRBV6-5 to TRBJ2-4, with D perhaps matching TRBD2 (6 bases). In germline, CDR1 is MNHEY, CDR2 SVGAGI. This CDR3 is built from 13 residues. Trimming left V 7 bases short and J 8 bases short, with 15 bases between. The CDR3 DNA reads as TGTGCCAGCACCGTTGGGGAGGCATACATTCAGTACTTC. Translated, it gives CASTVGEAYIQYF.

V is TRBV14 and J is TRBJ2-5; 10 bases match TRBD2. Germline CDR1 is SGHDN and CDR2 is FVKESK. The CDR3 sequence is 14 residues long. J was trimmed by 7 bases and V by 1 base; bases with no gene match: 3. The CDR3 protein is CASSQGVAGGTQYF. The CDR3 DNA reads as TGTGCCAGCAGCCAAGGCGTAGCGGGGGGGACCCAGTACTTC.

CDR3: CASSLARQGAGELFF. The CDR3 nucleotides read TGTGCCAGCAGCTTAGCGCGGCAGGGGGCCGGGGAGCTGTTTTTT. The chain recombines TRBV7-2 with TRBJ2-2; 7 nucleotides agree with TRBD1. The V gene's germline CDR1 is SGHTA and CDR2 FQGNSA. With V trimmed by 0 bases and J by 6 bases, 4 bases remained unmatched. This CDR3 region has 15 residues.

V is TRBV19 and J is TRBJ2-2; TRBD1 matches at 10 bases. Trimming cost V 9 bases and J 6 bases; bases outside gene matches: 19. Germline V lookup: CDR1 LNHDA, CDR2 SQIVND (reference sequence). The length of the CDR3 is 18 residues. The CDR3 loop is CASSHNGRQGARPGELFF. The CDR3 DNA sequence: TGTGCCAGCTCTCATAACGGGCGACAGGGGGCAAGGCCCGGGGAGCTGTTTTTT. The entire variable domain, with the rest obtained from reference TRBV19 and TRBJ2-2, is as follows: DGGITQSPKYLFRKEGQNVTLSCEQNLNHDAMYWYRQDPGQGLRLIYYSQIVNDFQKGDIAEGYSVSREKKESFPLTVTSAQKNPTAFYLCASSHNGRQGARPGELFFGEGSRLTVL.

This rearrangement joins TRBV3-1 (or the pseudogene TRBV3-2) to TRBJ2-7, with TRBD2 matching 9 bases. CDR1 and CDR2 (germline): LGHDT, YNNKEL (reference sequence). V shed 4 bases, J shed 7 bases, and the junction held 11 bases outside the gene matches. The CDR3 spans 15 residues. The CDR3 DNA is TGTGCCAGCAGCCGCGGGACTAGCCCTAGGGGGGAGCAGTACTTC. Translation: CASSRGTSPRGEQYF.

The V gene is TRBV27, the J gene TRBJ2-3; TRBD2 is a possible D gene (5 bases). In germline, CDR1 is MNHEY, CDR2 SMNVEV (reference sequence). This CDR3 contains 13 residues. V dropped 8 bases and J dropped 6 bases, with 15 bases sitting between them. The DNA of the CDR3 is TGTGCCAGCCAACGGAGGCCCTCTGATACGCAGTATTTT. Translation: CASQRRPSDTQYF.

The V gene is TRBV2, the J gene TRBJ1-6; the match to TRBD1 covers 7 bases. Per germline, CDR1 SNHLY and CDR2 FYNNEI. This CDR3 is 14 amino acids long. The J segment lost 7 bases and the V segment lost 5 bases, leaving 5 bases of the junction unmatched. CDR3 amino acids: CASSQTGWNSPLHF. The CDR3 DNA reads as TGTGCCAGCAGTCAGACAGGGTGGAATTCACCCCTCCACTTT.

This chain's CDR3 is CASSTGTGTSEQYF. CDR3 nucleotide sequence: TGTGCCAGCAGTACCGGGACAGGGACTTCCGAGCAGTACTTC. The chain combines TRBV6-2 or TRBV6-3 with TRBJ2-7; the match to TRBD1 covers 9 bases. V trimming: 5 bases; J trimming: 6 bases; junction bases outside the gene matches: 8. Germline CDR1 is MNHEY and CDR2 is SVGEGT. This CDR3 contains 14 residues.

The genes are TRBV12-3 or TRBV12-4 and TRBJ2-1, with TRBD2 identical over 10 bases. Losses at the gene ends were 6 bases for V and 7 bases for J; bases not matched to a gene: 3. The CDR3 has 13 residues. The CDR3 nucleotides are TGTGCCAGCAGGCCTAGCGGGGGTAATGAGCAGTTCTTC. Translated, it gives CASRPSGGNEQFF.

This clone was counted between two and nine times. The chain couples TRBV6-5 to TRBJ2-1; 8 nucleotides agree with TRBD2. This CDR3 comprises 14 residues. CDR1 and CDR2 (germline): MNHEY, SVGAGI. V trimming: 5 bases; J trimming: 7 bases; junction bases outside the gene matches: 7. The CDR3 sequence: CASSPERGRNEQFF. DNA for the CDR3: TGTGCCAGCAGTCCTGAGCGGGGGAGGAATGAGCAGTTCTTC.

This chain connects TRBV19 to TRBJ2-7; tentative D call: TRBD2 (6 bases). Trimming shortened V by 10 bases and J by 3 bases, and 22 bases separated the two germline ends. This CDR3 is 15 amino acids long. Germline V CDR1 and CDR2: LNHDA, SQIVND (reference sequence). CDR3 in DNA: TGTGCCACAGCTCGAGCCCGGGGGTCCATCTACGAGCAGTACTTC. It translates to CATARARGSIYEQYF. Based on the CDR3 plus reference TRBV19 and TRBJ2-7, the full variable domain is DGGITQSPKYLFRKEGQNVTLSCEQNLNHDAMYWYRQDPGQGLRLIYYSQIVNDFQKGDIAEGYSVSREKKESFPLTVTSAQKNPTAFYLCATARARGSIYEQYFGPGTRLTVT.

The rearrangement links TRBV24-1 to TRBJ2-2; TRBD1 matches at 8 bases. After removal of 5 bases from V and 9 bases from J, the junction contained 10 bases not matched to a gene. CDR3 length: 15 amino acids. Germline V CDR1 and CDR2: KGHDR, SFDVKD. CDR3 region: CATSGTSGGPWELFF. The CDR3 DNA follows: TGTGCCACCAGTGGTACATCAGGGGGCCCCTGGGAGCTGTTTTTT.

The chain is built from TRBV7-6 and TRBJ2-3; TRBD1 aligns across 10 bases. Germline CDR1 reads SGHVS; CDR2 reads FNYEAQ. The CDR3 spans 14 residues. V dropped 6 bases and J dropped 5; count of bases not matched to a gene: 5. CDR3 nucleotides: TGTGCCAGCAGTTGGGACAGGGGCAGAGATACGCAGTATTTT. Amino acids: CASSWDRGRDTQYF.

The sample holds a few counts of this clone. The V gene is TRBV29-1, the J gene TRBJ2-5, with D perhaps matching TRBD2 (5 bases). CDR3 size: 13 residues. V was clipped by 0 bases and J by 5 bases, with 10 bases between them. The germline V gene encodes CDR1 SQVTM and CDR2 ANQGSEA. The DNA for the CDR3 is TGCAGCGTTGAAGAGGAACCGGGGGAGACCCAGTACTTC. As protein: CSVEEEPGETQYF.

The chain is built from TRBV3-1 (or the pseudogene TRBV3-2) and TRBJ1-2; D is unclear. The CDR3 length is 16 residues. V was shortened by 6 bases and J by 4 bases, with 21 bases between the two germline ends. Per the germline V gene, CDR1 is LGHDT and CDR2 is YNNKEL (reference sequence). The CDR3 region is CASRPMSGPTTYGYTF. CDR3 nucleotides: TGTGCCAGCAGACCAATGAGCGGACCCACGACCTATGGCTACACCTTC.

The CDR3 sequence: CATAQGGPTDTQYF. The DNA for the CDR3 is TGTGCCACAGCACAGGGGGGTCCCACAGATACGCAGTATTTT. V gene TRBV24-1 combines with J gene TRBJ2-3; 8 bases are a match to TRBD1. CDR1 is KGHDR, CDR2 SFDVKD, per germline. The CDR3 sequence is 14 residues long. Unmatched junction bases numbered 7, after V lost 10 bases and J lost 2 bases.